These 20 T cell receptor beta chains came from one sample sequenced in a study of T cell clonotyping in hematopoietic cell transplantation. Assay used: immunoSEQ multiplex PCR; TCRdb lists only in-frame clones, some missing. The table shows around 3,300 clones, with roughly three quarters occurring only once. The specimen was peripheral blood mononuclear cells, collected 30 days after allogeneic stem cell transplant. These receptors all come from a male patient in his thirties or forties who had an allogeneic stem cell transplant from an unrelated donor, so the T cells may come from the graft donor. Some clones in this sample may be carry-over from other donors' samples.

The chain links TRBV5-1 to TRBJ1-3, with D tentatively TRBD1 (5 bases). This CDR3 has 17 amino acids. With 0 bases removed from V and 4 bases from J, the gap between germline ends came to 17 bases. The germline gives CDR1 SGHRS, CDR2 YFSETQ. In DNA, the CDR3 is TGCGCCAGCAGCTTGGAAGGTGGGGCATCGTCCGGAAACACCATATATTTT. Encoded protein: CASSLEGGASSGNTIYF.

In its sample, this clone was seen once. This rearrangement joins TRBV11-1 to TRBJ1-1; D is unresolved. Trimming shortened V by 5 bases and J by 0 bases, and 16 bases separated the two germline ends. Germline CDR1 reads SGHAT; CDR2 reads FQDESV (reference sequence). The length of the CDR3 is 16 residues. The CDR3 spells CASSLRYQTMNTEAFF. The DNA of the CDR3 is TGTGCCAGCAGCCTCAGGTACCAGACGATGAACACTGAAGCTTTCTTT.

The rearrangement uses TRBV5-6 and TRBJ2-5, with a weak D call TRBD1 (5 bases). This CDR3 contains 16 residues. Germline loops: CDR1 SGHDT, CDR2 YYEEEE. V was cut by 0 bases and J by 2 bases, with 14 bases left in between. The DNA of the CDR3 is TGTGCCAGCAGCTTGGTGGGTGACAGAAGACAAGAGACCCAGTACTTC. Translated, it gives CASSLVGDRRQETQYF.

The chain couples TRBV2 to TRBJ1-3; tentatively, D is TRBD1 (6 bases). This CDR3 is built from 14 residues. V gave up 7 bases and J gave up 2 bases, with 12 bases separating them. Germline V gene data show CDR1 as SNHLY and CDR2 as FYNNEI. The DNA of the CDR3 is TGTGCCAGCACCTTGGACAGTCCTGGAAACACCATATATTTT. This encodes CASTLDSPGNTIYF.

The chain is built from TRBV25-1 and TRBJ2-7; 12 positions agree with TRBD1. J gave up 9 bases and V 3 bases, and 9 bases lay outside the gene matches. The CDR3 spans 15 residues. The germline gives CDR1 MGHDK, CDR2 SYGVNS. Here the CDR3 DNA reads TGTGCCAGCAGTGACTCCGGGACAGGGGGCCGGTGGCAGTACTTC. Encoded protein: CASSDSGTGGRWQYF.

The chain carries TRBV19 and TRBJ2-3, with 14 bases that match TRBD2. Germline CDR1 reads LNHDA; CDR2 reads SQIVND (reference sequence). The CDR3 has 14 amino acids. The ends lost 5 bases at V and 14 bases at J; junction bases unmatched: 9. The CDR3 spells CASSPRTSGGFGYF. The DNA of the CDR3 is TGTGCCAGTAGTCCCCGGACTAGCGGGGGGTTCGGGTATTTT.

The chain carries TRBV9 and TRBJ2-3, with a possible D match to TRBD2 (6 bases). The CDR3 contains 15 residues. Trimming removed 4 bases from V and 4 bases from J, with 16 bases in between. The germline V gene encodes CDR1 SGDLS and CDR2 YYNGEE. CDR3 sequence: CASSPSRGSADTQYF. CDR3 coding DNA: TGTGCCAGCAGCCCCTCGCGGGGTAGCGCAGATACGCAGTATTTT.

The rearrangement joins TRBV6-5 to TRBJ1-2, with TRBD1 matching over 7 bases. Germline lookup yields CDR1 MNHEY and CDR2 SVGAGI. CDR3 length: 14 residues. Trimming removed 6 bases from V and 3 bases from J; junction bases left unmatched: 7. CDR3 in DNA: TGTGCCAGCAGCCCCCTCGGACAGGACTATGGCTACACCTTC. Translating gives CASSPLGQDYGYTF.

This clone was counted once. The V and J genes are TRBV5-1 and TRBJ1-6, with D perhaps TRBD1 (5 bases). This CDR3 contains 15 residues. Germline CDR1 and CDR2: SGHRS and YFSETQ. V was trimmed by 0 bases and J by 8 bases, leaving 12 bases between them. In DNA, the CDR3 is TGCGCCAGCAGCTTGGCCACGGTAGGGGATTCACCCCTCCACTTT. Protein: CASSLATVGDSPLHF.

This clone turned up a few times. The gene calls are TRBV7-9 and TRBJ1-5; the D gene is possibly TRBD1 (5 bases). Germline CDR1 SEHNR, CDR2 FQNEAQ (reference sequence). V lost 0 bases, J lost 0 bases, and 12 bases lay in between. The CDR3 contains 17 residues. CDR3 coding DNA: TGTGCCAGCAGCTTAGCTGTGGGGGACCTTAGCAATCAGCCCCAGCATTTT. The encoded protein is CASSLAVGDLSNQPQHF.

The rearrangement uses TRBV13 and TRBJ2-5; 8 bases align to TRBD2. From germline, CDR1 is PRHDT and CDR2 FYEKMQ (reference sequence). V lost 1 base to trimming and J lost 5 bases; unmatched junction nucleotides: 6. CDR3 size: 15 residues. CDR3: CASSLAGGPQETQYF. CDR3 nucleotide sequence: TGTGCCAGCAGCTTAGCGGGGGGGCCGCAGGAGACCCAGTACTTC.

The gene calls are TRBV9 and TRBJ2-7, with 7 positions matching TRBD1. The germline V gene has CDR1 SGDLS and CDR2 YYNGEE. With V trimmed by 4 bases and J by 2 bases, 9 bases remained unmatched. The length of the CDR3 is 15 residues. CDR3 nucleotide sequence: TGTGCCAGCAGCCCGTCGAGGGACAGTACCTACGAGCAGTACTTC. Protein sequence: CASSPSRDSTYEQYF.

The chain is built from TRBV19 and TRBJ2-7; possible D gene TRBD2, 6 bases. Trimming took off 4 bases at V and 0 bases at J, with 19 bases between the two ends. CDR1 and CDR2 from the germline V gene are LNHDA and SQIVND (reference sequence). The CDR3 contains 17 residues. This CDR3 reads CASSTSRVAGSSYEQYF. The CDR3, as DNA: TGTGCCAGTAGTACCTCTAGGGTTGCGGGGAGCTCCTACGAGCAGTACTTC.

This clone was seen a few times. The rearrangement joins TRBV19 to TRBJ2-5, with D tentatively TRBD1 (6 bases). Germline V gene data show CDR1 as LNHDA and CDR2 as SQIVND (reference sequence). The CDR3 length is 14 residues. Trimming took off 4 bases at V and 2 bases at J, with 11 bases between the two ends. The CDR3 loop is CASSTGTLQETQYF. In DNA form, the CDR3 reads TGTGCCAGTAGTACGGGGACACTACAAGAGACCCAGTACTTC.

This chain's CDR3 is CASSVAGRNTEAFF. The CDR3 nucleotides are TGTGCCAGCAGCGTAGCAGGCAGGAACACTGAAGCTTTCTTT. The J gene is TRBJ1-1, the V gene TRBV9; D is ambiguous. This CDR3 has 14 residues. Germline CDR1 and CDR2: SGDLS and YYNGEE. The V and J ends lost 0 bases and 1 base respectively, with 7 bases between them.

The chain links TRBV4-1 to TRBJ1-1; D ambiguous. The CDR3 is made up of 14 amino acids. Germline-derived CDR1 and CDR2 are MGHRA and YSYEKL. The V end lost 4 bases, the J end lost 5 bases, and 14 bases lay between the germline ends. CDR3 loop: CASSPPLRGTEAFF. The CDR3 region has the DNA TGCGCCAGCAGCCCCCCCTTGCGGGGAACTGAAGCTTTCTTT.

The table lists this clone with a count of one. The V call is TRBV5-8, the J call TRBJ2-3, with TRBD2 matching 11 bases. The CDR3 has 20 amino acids. V lost 7 bases to trimming and J lost 0 bases; unmatched junction nucleotides: 19. Germline V gene data show CDR1 as SGHTS and CDR2 as YDEGEE. The CDR3 DNA reads TGTGCCAGCCCTGGGGGCAATCTGGAGACTAGCGGGGTGAGCACAGATACGCAGTATTTT. It translates to CASPGGNLETSGVSTDTQYF.

V and J are TRBV11-2 and TRBJ1-6; 7 nucleotides align to TRBD1. Germline-derived CDR1 and CDR2 are SGHAT and FQNNGV. This CDR3 is built from 16 residues. V shed 5 bases and J 5 bases; nucleotides not matched to a gene: 9. CDR3 protein: CASSPLPGGNNSPLHF. The CDR3 bases are TGTGCCAGCAGCCCCCTCCCAGGGGGTAATAATTCACCCCTCCACTTT. Filled out from reference TRBV11-2 and TRBJ1-6, the complete variable domain reads EAGVAQSPRYKIIEKRQSVAFWCNPISGHATLYWYQQILGQGPKLLIQFQNNGVVDDSQLPKDRFSAERLKGVDSTLKIQPAKLEDSAVYLCASSPLPGGNNSPLHFGNGTRLTVT.

This rearrangement joins TRBV7-2 to TRBJ1-1, with D perhaps TRBD1 (6 bases). With 5 bases removed from V and 0 bases from J, the gap between germline ends came to 13 bases. This CDR3 has 15 amino acids. The germline V gene encodes CDR1 SGHTA and CDR2 FQGNSA. CDR3 nucleotides: TGTGCCAGCAGCCCTCAGGGGAAATTGAACACTGAAGCTTTCTTT. It translates to CASSPQGKLNTEAFF.

This sequence joins TRBV28 and TRBJ1-6, with D possibly matching TRBD1 (6 bases). V gave up 2 bases and J gave up 9 bases, with 11 bases separating them. In germline, CDR1 is MDHEN, CDR2 SYDVKM. The length of the CDR3 is 14 residues. The CDR3 spells CASSLEGGGSPLHF. The CDR3 nucleotides are TGTGCCAGCAGTTTAGAAGGGGGAGGTTCACCCCTCCACTTT. Looking up the rest from reference TRBV28 and TRBJ1-6 gives the full variable domain: DVKVTQSSRYLVKRTGEKVFLECVQDMDHENMFWYRQDPGLGLRLIYFSYDVKMKEKGDIPEGYSVSREKKERFSLILESASTNQTSMYLCASSLEGGGSPLHFGNGTRLTVT.